A selection of T cell receptor beta chains follows, all from one sample in a study of blood T cell repertoires in COVID-19. Produced via immunoSEQ multiplex PCR; TCRdb's table is partial and in-frame only. The sample yields around 97,000 clones, just under 90% seen once. Sequenced: peripheral blood. The receptors come from a human donor in a cohort sampled during active COVID-19. The CDR3 runs from the conserved cysteine through the conserved F or W. D genes are given only for firm matches. Some rows mark clone size as missing; the rest say once, few, many or name a class of expanded clone.

>TRBV7-8|NA|TRBJ2-4|TRBD1
TGTGCCAGCAGCTTACCGACAGGGACCAAAAACATTCAGTACTTC
CASSLPTGTKNIQYF
>TRBV5-4|few|TRBJ2-7|NA
TGTGCCAGCAGCTTGGATCCAGGGCTCTACGAGCAGTACTTC
CASSLDPGLYEQYF
>TRBV2|once|TRBJ1-2|NA
TGTGCCCGCGTCTGGGGGCTTTCGGGGGGCTACACCTTC
CARVWGLSGGYTF
>TRBV7-9|NA|TRBJ2-1|TRBD2
TGTGCCAGCAGTATTATCAACGGCGGGAGGGCCAGGGACAATGAGCAGTTCTTC
CASSIINGGRARDNEQFF
>TRBV30|NA|TRBJ2-7|TRBD2
TGTGCCTGGGACAGCGGGAGAAGGGGAGAGCAGTACTTC
CAWDSGRRGEQYF
>TRBV5-6|NA|TRBJ2-5|TRBD1
TGTGCCAGCAGCTTGAGGACAGGGGTATCGACCCAGTACTTC
CASSLRTGVSTQYF
>TRBV4-1|NA|TRBJ2-5|TRBD1
TGCGCCAGCAGCCAGTCCCTCGTTAGGGGGCCTCGCTCGGAGACCCAGTACTTC
CASSQSLVRGPRSETQYF
>TRBV7-2|NA|TRBJ2-5|TRBD1
TGTGCCAGCAGCTACCAGGGGGCTGGAGAGACCCAGTACTTC
CASSYQGAGETQYF
>TRBV10-2|NA|TRBJ2-1|TRBD2
TGCGCCAGCAGTGACGCTTCCTTAGCGGGAAAAAACAATGAGCAGTTCTTC
CASSDASLAGKNNEQFF
>TRBV7-9|NA|TRBJ2-7|NA
TGTGCCAGCAGCTTAGACCTATCCTACGAGCAGTACTTC
CASSLDLSYEQYF
>TRBV4-3|NA|TRBJ1-6|NA
TGCGCCAGCAGCCAAGAGGTGGGGAGGACTAATTCACCCCTCCACTTT
CASSQEVGRTNSPLHF
>TRBV12-5|NA|TRBJ1-2|NA
TGTGCTAGTAATAAGAACAGGGATAACTATGGCTACACCTTC
CASNKNRDNYGYTF
>TRBV23-1|NA|TRBJ1-5|NA
TGCGCCAGCAGTCAATCTAGGGGATGGAATCAGCCCCAGCATTTT
CASSQSRGWNQPQHF
>TRBV7-2|NA|TRBJ1-2|NA
TGTGCCAGCAGCCCTCAGGGCCCTACGAACTATGGCTACACCTTC
CASSPQGPTNYGYTF
>TRBV12-5|NA|TRBJ2-6|NA
TGTGCTAGTGGTCCCATCTCTGGGGCCAACGTCCTGACTTTC
CASGPISGANVLTF
>TRBV27|once|TRBJ2-1|TRBD2
TGTGCCAGCAGTCCCAAGGGACTAGCGGGAGGCCCATACAATGAGCAGTTCTTC
CASSPKGLAGGPYNEQFF
>TRBV5-4|NA|TRBJ2-3|NA
TGTGCCAGCAGCTTGGAAGTAGCCTCGCAGACAGATACGCAGTATTTT
CASSLEVASQTDTQYF
>TRBV15|NA|TRBJ1-5|TRBD1
TGTGCCACCAGCAGCGGACAGGGCGATCAGCCCCAGCATTTT
CATSSGQGDQPQHF
>TRBV6-5|NA|TRBJ2-7|TRBD2
TGTGCCAGCAGCTGGGGGACTAGCGGGTCCTACGAGCAGTACTTC
CASSWGTSGSYEQYF
>TRBV21-1|NA|TRBJ2-5|NA
TGTGCCAGCAGCAAAGAGGGACTAGCGGGAGGGGGGGAGACCCAGTACTTC
CASSKEGLAGGGETQYF
>TRBV5-6|NA|TRBJ2-3|TRBD2
TGTGCCAGCAGCCGTAGCGGGATCACAGATACGCAGTATTTT
CASSRSGITDTQYF
>TRBV5-1|NA|TRBJ2-1|NA
TGCGCCAGCAGCAGGGAGATGGCGGCCTCCTACAATGAGCAGTTCTTC
CASSREMAASYNEQFF
>TRBV7-8|NA|TRBJ1-2|NA
TGTGCCAGCAGCTTAGCCTTTATGGAGGGCTACACCTTC
CASSLAFMEGYTF
>TRBV6-2/TRBV6-3|NA|TRBJ1-5|NA
TGTGCCAGCAGCTCTCTTGTGACAGCCTTCCTCAATCAGCCCCAGCATTTT
CASSSLVTAFLNQPQHF
>TRBV30|once|TRBJ1-5|NA
TGTGCCTGGAGTGAGCGGGGGGCACGGAATCAGCCCCAGCATTTT
CAWSERGARNQPQHF
>TRBV7-3|NA|TRBJ2-1|TRBD1
TGTGCCAGCAGCCCGACAGGGGGTGCAACCTACAATGAGCAGTTCTTC
CASSPTGGATYNEQFF
>TRBV5-1|NA|TRBJ2-1|NA
TGCGCCAGCAGCTTGGCCCGGAGCTGGTCTGCATACAATGAGCAGTTCTTC
CASSLARSWSAYNEQFF
>TRBV9|NA|TRBJ2-3|TRBD2
TGTGCCAGCAGCCCTCCAGCGGGAGTCCCCACAGATACGCAGTATTTT
CASSPPAGVPTDTQYF
>TRBV25-1|NA|TRBJ2-2|NA
TGTGCCAGCAGTGTCCAGATGCACACCGGGGAGCTGTTTTTT
CASSVQMHTGELFF
>TRBV7-2|NA|TRBJ2-3|TRBD2
TGTGCCAGCAGCTTGGTTGGAGCGGGAGGTACGGATACGCAGTATTTT
CASSLVGAGGTDTQYF